This T cell receptor beta chain was sequenced for a study of CD8+CD57+ T cells in acquired aplastic anemia. Study at large: The study obtained an average of around 2.9 ug of DNA from sorted CD4+ and CD8+ cells. Study-level results: Overlap between patients and controls comprised roughly 28 CD8+ CDR3 sequences.

CD8+CD57+ cell expansion had been shown by flow cytometry in patients chosen for sequencing. No therapy was given to patients before blood sampling. Genomic DNA acted as the template from which TCR beta VDJ combination and CDR3 sequence profiling were carried out. From the reads, TCRdb called clonotypes with MiXCR, one entry per CDR3 protein. This table holds 200,000 to 300,000 distinct CDR3 sequences, around 82% found once. A note on this clonotype: The antigen is not known.

This CDR3 contains 13 residues. From germline, CDR1 is LNHNV and CDR2 YYDKDF (reference sequence). V was clipped by 0 bases and J by 5 bases, with 7 bases between them. The sequence derives from a human donor with aplastic anemia. Input material: sorted CD4+, CD8+, or CD8+CD57+ T cells (not recorded which) from PBMCs. The chain carries TRBV15 and TRBJ2-5; D remains ambiguous. The DNA of the CDR3 is TGTGCCACCAGCAGAGAGGCGTTGGAGACCCAGTACTTC. Encoded protein: CATSREALETQYF.